A single sample is the source of the 25 T cell receptor beta chains below, sequenced in a study of molecular identifiers for immune sequencing clone quantification. Each CDR3 protein is one row after TCRdb ran MiXCR on the PCR reads. The table shows 70,000 to 90,000 distinct CDR3 sequences, with roughly 23% occurring only once. The source material was naive CD8+ T cells from blood, with Jurkat cell RNA spiked in. Indicated subset: FACS-sorted CD8+CD4-CCR7+CD45RA+ naive T cells. These receptors were obtained from a human donor in good health. Some libraries in this study had Jurkat cell RNA spiked in.

This clonotype has at least ten counts. V gene TRBV20-1 combines with J gene TRBJ2-3; 13 bases line up with TRBD2. This CDR3 has 16 amino acids. The V and J ends lost 3 bases and 6 bases, in that order; junction bases with no gene match: 9. Germline CDR1 DFQATT, CDR2 SNEGSKA (reference sequence). The CDR3 is CSARQLAGGGDDTQYF. CDR3 DNA sequence: TGCAGTGCTAGGCAACTAGCGGGAGGGGGTGATGATACGCAGTATTTT.

As for this clonotype: With a much larger clone just one base away, this may be a read error. This chain connects TRBV10-3 to TRBJ2-7; D uncertain. The germline gives CDR1 ENHRY, CDR2 SYGVKD. The CDR3 has 11 residues. V was pared by 8 bases and J by 5 bases, with 10 bases between. The CDR3 protein is CAIRPLDEQYF. CDR3 sequence (DNA): TGTGCCATCCGTCCGTTGGACGAGCAGTACTTC.

The table lists this clonotype with many counts. This chain links TRBV23-1 with TRBJ1-1, with TRBD1 identical over 7 bases. TRBV23-1 is labeled an ORF, and its function is uncertain. This CDR3 comprises 15 residues. V was clipped by 2 bases and J by 0 bases; unmatched bases: 3. CDR3 sequence: CASSQRTGLNTEAFF. As DNA, the CDR3 is TGCGCCAGCAGTCAACGGACAGGACTGAACACTGAAGCTTTCTTT.

In its sample, this clonotype was seen many times. In DNA form, the CDR3 reads TGTGCCAGCAGGTCCGGGACAGCCCACACAGATACGCAGTATTTT. Translated: CASRSGTAHTDTQYF. This rearrangement joins TRBV2 to TRBJ2-3, with TRBD1 matching over 7 bases. CDR1 is SNHLY and CDR2 is FYNNEI in the germline V gene. Trimming removed 6 bases from V and 2 bases from J; junction bases left unmatched: 8. The CDR3 totals 15 residues.

This clonotype was picked up many times. The chain carries TRBV12-3 or TRBV12-4 and TRBJ1-1, with TRBD1 matching over 7 bases. The CDR3 is made up of 15 amino acids. The junction had 8 bases not matched to a gene; V was cut back by 6 bases and J by 1 base. Here the CDR3 reads CASSTGESWNTEAFF. The CDR3 nucleotides read TGTGCCAGCAGCACAGGGGAATCTTGGAACACTGAAGCTTTCTTT.

A few counts support this clonotype. The chain is built from TRBV24-1 and TRBJ2-3; 8 bases agree with TRBD1. This CDR3 is 16 amino acids long. V lost 3 bases, J lost 2 bases, and 6 bases stayed unmatched. Germline V lookup: CDR1 KGHDR, CDR2 SFDVKD. Here the CDR3 reads CATSDRAGGYTDTQYF. As DNA, the CDR3 is TGTGCCACCAGTGATCGGGCAGGGGGCTACACAGATACGCAGTATTTT.

This clonotype was seen at least ten times. The gene calls are TRBV4-1 and TRBJ2-7; D remains unclear. From germline, CDR1 is MGHRA and CDR2 YSYEKL. The V end was cut by 2 bases, the J end by 2 bases, with 19 bases between. This CDR3 has 17 residues. The CDR3 DNA sequence: TGCGCCAGCAGCCAAAATCCGCCCGGAACGCCTACCTACGAGCAGTACTTC. Protein sequence: CASSQNPPGTPTYEQYF.

This clonotype has more than one count but fewer than ten. The V and J genes are TRBV27 and TRBJ1-2; D is possibly TRBD1 (6 bases). The CDR3 covers 15 residues. The germline V and J ends were trimmed by 3 bases and 2 bases, with 13 bases remaining between them. The germline V gene encodes CDR1 MNHEY and CDR2 SMNVEV (reference sequence). The CDR3 coding sequence is TGTGCCAGCAGTTTCGGGGGGCCTCAAAACTATGGCTACACCTTC. Translation gives CASSFGGPQNYGYTF.

The chain joins TRBV20-1 to TRBJ2-1; TRBD2 matches at 9 bases. Looked up from germline, CDR1 is DFQATT and CDR2 is SNEGSKA (reference sequence). This CDR3 is built from 15 residues. The V segment lost 3 bases and the J segment 8 bases; nucleotides outside the gene matches: 11. CDR3 amino acids: CSARSLEREAYEQFF. Here the CDR3 DNA reads TGCAGTGCTAGGTCTCTGGAGCGGGAGGCCTATGAGCAGTTCTTC.

This clonotype was detected ten times or more. This sequence joins TRBV10-3 and TRBJ2-3, with D unresolved. Trimming took off 7 bases at V and 0 bases at J, with 11 bases between the two ends. The CDR3 totals 14 residues. The germline V gene has CDR1 ENHRY and CDR2 SYGVKD. The CDR3 DNA reads as TGTGCCATCAATAGAAAGTCAAGCACAGATACGCAGTATTTT. Its translation: CAINRKSSTDTQYF.

This clonotype was picked up many times. This chain uses TRBV7-6 with TRBJ2-3; D not certain. V lost 0 bases and J 7 bases, leaving 5 bases between the germline ends. Looked up from germline, CDR1 is SGHVS and CDR2 is FNYEAQ. The CDR3 has 12 residues. CDR3 amino acids: CASSLARNTQYF. The CDR3, as DNA: TGTGCCAGCAGCTTAGCGCGAAATACGCAGTATTTT.

This clonotype has a count of ten or more. This rearrangement joins TRBV6-1 to TRBJ2-7; the D is unclear. Trimming left V 2 bases short and J 3 bases short, with 11 bases between. CDR1 and CDR2 (germline): MNHNS, SASEGT. The CDR3 covers 14 residues. Here the CDR3 reads CASSETTWGYEQYF. The CDR3, as DNA: TGTGCCAGCAGTGAAACTACGTGGGGCTACGAGCAGTACTTC.

This clonotype appeared many times. The genes are TRBV18 and TRBJ2-5, with a weak D call TRBD2 (5 bases). The V end was cut by 0 bases, the J end by 1 base, with 9 bases between. This CDR3 spans 15 amino acids. Germline V gene data show CDR1 as KGHSH and CDR2 as LQKENI. CDR3 sequence (DNA): TGTGCCAGCTCACCACCTCGACTACCCCAAGAGACCCAGTACTTC. Residues: CASSPPRLPQETQYF. The full variable domain, completed using reference TRBV18 and TRBJ2-5, is NAGVMQNPRHLVRRRGQEARLRCSPMKGHSHVYWYRQLPEEGLKFMVYLQKENIIDESGMPKERFSAEFPKEGPSILRIQQVVRGDSAAYFCASSPPRLPQETQYFGPGTRLLVL.

There are many counts of this clonotype. This sequence joins TRBV7-8 and TRBJ1-4, with 9 positions matching TRBD1. Trimming cost V 2 bases and J 6 bases; bases outside gene matches: 4. CDR3 size: 15 residues. Germline V lookup: CDR1 SGHVS, CDR2 FQNEAQ. The CDR3 region has the DNA TGTGCCAGCAGCTTACCGGGACAGGGTTATGAAAAACTGTTTTTT. Residues: CASSLPGQGYEKLFF. The entire variable domain, with the rest obtained from reference TRBV7-8 and TRBJ1-4, is as follows: GAGVSQSPRYKVAKRGQDVALRCDPISGHVSLFWYQQALGQGPEFLTYFQNEAQLDKSGLPSDRFFAERPEGSVSTLKIQRTQQEDSAVYLCASSLPGQGYEKLFFGSGTQLSVL.

This clonotype was seen many times. The chain joins TRBV28 to TRBJ2-3; perhaps D is TRBD1 or TRBD2 (5 bases each). This CDR3 is built from 15 residues. The V and J ends lost 5 bases and 1 base respectively, with 13 bases between them. Germline loops: CDR1 MDHEN, CDR2 SYDVKM. The CDR3 bases are TGTGCCAGCAGTCCCGGGGAACAGGGCACAGATACGCAGTATTTT. Amino acid sequence: CASSPGEQGTDTQYF.

This clonotype was seen ten or more times. The rearrangement uses TRBV12-3 or TRBV12-4 and TRBJ1-5, with D perhaps TRBD1 (6 bases). The CDR3 has 15 residues. The V end lost 8 bases, the J end lost 5 bases, and 19 bases lay between the germline ends. The CDR3 DNA reads TGTGCCAGCGGAACGGGGCAGGGGACGGATCAGCCCCAGCATTTT. Translating it yields CASGTGQGTDQPQHF.

This clonotype was observed a single time. The CDR3: CASSHNRPYNEQFF. The CDR3 bases are TGTGCCAGCAGCCACAACAGGCCTTACAATGAGCAGTTCTTC. This chain joins TRBV14 and TRBJ2-1; D perhaps matches TRBD1 (5 bases). The germline gives CDR1 SGHDN, CDR2 FVKESK. The CDR3 is 14 amino acids. The V end was cut by 3 bases, the J end by 4 bases, with 10 bases between.

About this clonotype: A much larger clone lies one base from this, so it may be a read error. This chain connects TRBV12-3 or TRBV12-4 to TRBJ2-4, with 7 positions matching TRBD1. The CDR3 totals 15 residues. J lost 2 bases, V lost 5 bases, and 6 bases had no gene match. The CDR3 sequence: CASSPTGATKNIQYF. CDR3 sequence (DNA): TGTGCCAGCAGTCCCACAGGGGCAACCAAAAACATTCAGTACTTC.

For this clonotype: A much larger clonotype is one base distant, so this may be a read error. The chain joins TRBV30 to TRBJ1-4; no definite D call. Germline CDR1 GTSNPN, CDR2 SVGIG (reference sequence). The CDR3 extends over 12 amino acids. The CDR3, as DNA: TGTGCCTGGAATGGGGTTGAGGAAAAACGGTTTTTT. The encoded protein is CAWNGVEEKRFF.

The table lists this clonotype with many counts. CDR3 residues: CASSETVGEETQYF. CDR3 bases: TGTGCCAGCAGCGAGACCGTAGGGGAAGAGACCCAGTACTTC. The rearrangement links TRBV5-6 to TRBJ2-5; D may be TRBD1 (5 bases). Trimming left V 4 bases short and J 3 bases short, with 13 bases between. Looked up from germline, CDR1 is SGHDT and CDR2 is YYEEEE. There are 14 residues in the CDR3. Together with reference TRBV5-6 and TRBJ2-5, the CDR3 gives the full variable domain: DAGVTQSPTHLIKTRGQQVTLRCSPKSGHDTVSWYQQALGQGPQFIFQYYEEEERQRGNFPDRFSGHQFPNYSSELNVNALLLGDSALYLCASSETVGEETQYFGPGTRLLVL.

This clonotype was seen only a few times. The J gene is TRBJ1-2, the V gene TRBV19; TRBD1 matches at 7 bases. Unmatched junction bases numbered 14, after V lost 7 bases and J lost 6 bases. Germline assignment: CDR1 LNHDA and CDR2 SQIVND (reference sequence). The CDR3 sequence is 15 residues long. The CDR3 sequence: CASTHFGTAPDGYTF. As DNA, the CDR3 is TGTGCCAGTACCCACTTCGGGACAGCGCCTGATGGCTACACCTTC.

This chain joins TRBV12-3 or TRBV12-4 and TRBJ2-6; D ambiguous. The CDR3 spans 18 residues. V lost 0 bases, J lost 0 bases, and 12 bases lay in between. CDR3 nucleotide sequence: TGTGCCAGCAGTTTAGCGGCTTTAAAGGTCTCTGGGGCCAACGTCCTGACTTTC. Translation: CASSLAALKVSGANVLTF.

This clonotype was seen a handful of times. This sequence joins TRBV11-2 and TRBJ1-6; TRBD1 aligns across 12 bases. V gave up 5 bases and J gave up 6 bases; unmatched junction bases: 11. Germline CDR1 reads SGHAT; CDR2 reads FQNNGV. The CDR3 consists of 18 residues. The CDR3 spells CASSGGTGGYVPNSPLHF. CDR3 nucleotides: TGTGCCAGCAGCGGGGGGACAGGGGGCTACGTCCCTAATTCACCCCTCCACTTT.

The sample holds many counts of this clonotype. V is TRBV4-1 and J is TRBJ1-1; D remains ambiguous. V gave up 4 bases and J gave up 1 base, with 10 bases separating them. The CDR3 is 14 residues long. Germline-derived CDR1 and CDR2 are MGHRA and YSYEKL. CDR3 sequence: CASSPPTWNTEAFF. CDR3 in DNA: TGCGCCAGCAGCCCGCCCACTTGGAACACTGAAGCTTTCTTT.

This clonotype has a count of ten or more. The J gene is TRBJ2-5, the V gene TRBV9; TRBD2 might be the D (5 bases). The CDR3 extends over 14 amino acids. The V end lost 0 bases, the J end lost 2 bases, and 8 bases lay between the germline ends. Per the germline V gene, CDR1 is SGDLS and CDR2 is YYNGEE. CDR3 sequence (DNA): TGTGCCAGCAGCGTAGGCGGGCGTCAAGAGACCCAGTACTTC. This encodes CASSVGGRQETQYF.